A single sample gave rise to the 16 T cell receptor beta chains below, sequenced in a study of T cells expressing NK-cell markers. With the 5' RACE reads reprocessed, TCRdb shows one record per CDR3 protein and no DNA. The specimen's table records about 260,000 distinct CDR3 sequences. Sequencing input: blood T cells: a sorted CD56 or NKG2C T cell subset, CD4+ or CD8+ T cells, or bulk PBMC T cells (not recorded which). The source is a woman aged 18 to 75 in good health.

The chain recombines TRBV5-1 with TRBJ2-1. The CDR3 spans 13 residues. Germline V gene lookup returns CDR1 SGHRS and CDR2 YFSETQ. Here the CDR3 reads CASSYGTYNEQFF.

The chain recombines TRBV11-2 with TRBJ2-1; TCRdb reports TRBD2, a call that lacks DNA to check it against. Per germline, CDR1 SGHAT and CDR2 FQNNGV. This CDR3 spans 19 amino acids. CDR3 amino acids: CASSRGWRGRSGSYNEQFF.

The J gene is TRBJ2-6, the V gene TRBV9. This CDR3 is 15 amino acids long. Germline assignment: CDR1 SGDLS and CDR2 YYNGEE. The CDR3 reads CASKRGNSGANVLTF.

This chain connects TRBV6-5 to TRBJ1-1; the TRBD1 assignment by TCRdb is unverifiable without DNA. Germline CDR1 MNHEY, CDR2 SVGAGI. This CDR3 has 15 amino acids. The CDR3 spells CASSYSRTGVTEAFF.

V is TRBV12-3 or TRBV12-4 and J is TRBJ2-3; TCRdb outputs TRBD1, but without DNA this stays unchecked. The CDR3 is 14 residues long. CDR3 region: CASRHRGSTDTQYF.

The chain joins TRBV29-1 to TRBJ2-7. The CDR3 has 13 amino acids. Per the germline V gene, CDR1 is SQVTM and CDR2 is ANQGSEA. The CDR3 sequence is CSVVDGTFYEQYF.

CDR3 residues: CASSGRGGHYNEQFF. The V and J genes are TRBV12-3 or TRBV12-4 and TRBJ2-1; without DNA, the TCRdb call of TRBD2 cannot be checked. The CDR3 spans 15 residues.

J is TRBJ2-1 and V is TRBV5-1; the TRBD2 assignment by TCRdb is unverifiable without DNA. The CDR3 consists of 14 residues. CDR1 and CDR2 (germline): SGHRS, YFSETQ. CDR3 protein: CASSWLAGDNEQFF.

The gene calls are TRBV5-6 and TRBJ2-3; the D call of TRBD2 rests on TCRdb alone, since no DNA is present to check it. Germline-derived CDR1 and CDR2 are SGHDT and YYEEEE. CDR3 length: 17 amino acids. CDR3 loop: CASSSGLAGGPADTQYF.

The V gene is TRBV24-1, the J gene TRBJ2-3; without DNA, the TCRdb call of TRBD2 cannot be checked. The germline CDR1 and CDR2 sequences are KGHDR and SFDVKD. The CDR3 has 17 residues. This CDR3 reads CATSDPGTSGSSDTQYF.

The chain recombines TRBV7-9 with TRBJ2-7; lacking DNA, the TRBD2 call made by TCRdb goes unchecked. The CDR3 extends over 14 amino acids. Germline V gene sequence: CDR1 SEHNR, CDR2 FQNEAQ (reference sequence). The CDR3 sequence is CASGGLRSAYEQYF.

CDR3 loop: CASSPLGTSNTEAFF. V and J are TRBV18 and TRBJ1-1. The CDR3 is 15 amino acids. The V gene's germline CDR1 is KGHSH and CDR2 LQKENI.

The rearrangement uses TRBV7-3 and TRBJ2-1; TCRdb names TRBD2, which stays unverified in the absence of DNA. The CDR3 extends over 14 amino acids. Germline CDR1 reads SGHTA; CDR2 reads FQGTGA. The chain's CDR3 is CASSLRTAPFEQFF.

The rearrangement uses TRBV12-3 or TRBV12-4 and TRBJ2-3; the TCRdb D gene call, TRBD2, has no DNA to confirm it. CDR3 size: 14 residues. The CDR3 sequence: CASSLQREPDTQYF.

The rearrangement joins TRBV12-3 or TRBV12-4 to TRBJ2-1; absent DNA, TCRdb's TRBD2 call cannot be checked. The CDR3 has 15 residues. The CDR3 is CASSVRGGAYNEQFF.

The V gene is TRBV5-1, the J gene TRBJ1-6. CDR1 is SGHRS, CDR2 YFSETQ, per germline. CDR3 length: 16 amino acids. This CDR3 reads CASSLETSYSRSPLHF.